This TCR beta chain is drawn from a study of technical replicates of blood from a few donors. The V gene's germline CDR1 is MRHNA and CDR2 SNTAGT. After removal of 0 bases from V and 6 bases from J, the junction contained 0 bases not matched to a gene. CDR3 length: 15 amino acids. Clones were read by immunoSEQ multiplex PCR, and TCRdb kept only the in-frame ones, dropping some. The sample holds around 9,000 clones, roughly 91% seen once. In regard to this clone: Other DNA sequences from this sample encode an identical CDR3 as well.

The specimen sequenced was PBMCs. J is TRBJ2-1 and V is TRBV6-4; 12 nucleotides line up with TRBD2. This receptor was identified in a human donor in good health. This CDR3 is CASSDSTSGSNEQFF. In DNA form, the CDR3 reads TGTGCCAGCAGTGACTCGACTAGCGGGAGCAATGAGCAGTTCTTC.